This record covers a single T cell receptor beta chain. This sample stems from a study of blood T cell repertoires in COVID-19. Clones were read by immunoSEQ multiplex PCR, and TCRdb kept only the in-frame ones, dropping some. The sample contains 350,000 to 400,000 clones, about 90% of which appear only once. Individuals aged 18 to 89 years were recruited from 24 US areas. Clinical history reported by participants formed the basis on which cohorts were assigned. Before being deemed recovered, Cohort 3 donors had two negative PCRs, clearance, or symptom resolution. Per the germline V gene, CDR1 is SGHKS and CDR2 is YYEKEE (reference sequence). The V and J ends lost 4 bases and 10 bases, in that order; junction bases with no gene match: 12. The CDR3 runs 16 residues.

The rearrangement uses TRBV5-5 and TRBJ1-6, with TRBD1 matching 9 bases. Input material: PBMCs or T cells enriched from blood (not recorded which). This sequence was found in a woman in her twenties or thirties who had recovered from COVID-19. CDR3 sequence (DNA): TGTGCCAGCAGCGCCCACCCGGGACAGGGTAACTCACCCCTCCACTTT. Protein: CASSAHPGQGNSPLHF.